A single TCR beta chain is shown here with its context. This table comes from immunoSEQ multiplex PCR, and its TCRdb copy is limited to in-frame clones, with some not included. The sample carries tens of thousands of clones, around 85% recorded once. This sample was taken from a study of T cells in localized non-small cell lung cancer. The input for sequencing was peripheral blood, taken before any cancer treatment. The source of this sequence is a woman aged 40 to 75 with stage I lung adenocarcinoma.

The CDR3 nucleotides are TGCGCCAGCAGCTTGGACACTCGAGATGAAAAACTGTTTTTT. Amino acids: CASSLDTRDEKLFF. The chain has TRBV5-1 and TRBJ1-4; unclear D gene. V lost 0 bases and J lost 6, with 9 bases in between. The CDR3 is made up of 14 amino acids. Germline assignment: CDR1 SGHRS and CDR2 YFSETQ.